This T cell receptor (beta chain) was sequenced during a study of cytomegalovirus exposure and HLA in healthy donors. The CDR3 runs to 13 residues. V lost 6 bases, J lost 4 bases, and 13 bases lay in between. Germline CDR1 reads MNHEY; CDR2 reads SMNVEV (reference sequence). The PCR had 60 Vbeta and 13 Jbeta primers. Data came from immunoSEQ multiplex PCR; TCRdb stores just in-frame clones and leaves some out. The profile covers under 200,000 clones, with over 60% appearing a single time and roughly 3% taken by the ten largest. Sequencing was carried out using PBMCs. This chain uses TRBV27 with TRBJ2-7; TRBD1 might be the D (6 bases). This TCR was recovered from a woman in her 30s in good health and CMV-seronegative. CDR3 loop: CASSRQGKYEQYF. CDR3 bases: TGTGCCAGCAGCCGCCAGGGGAAATACGAGCAGTACTTC.